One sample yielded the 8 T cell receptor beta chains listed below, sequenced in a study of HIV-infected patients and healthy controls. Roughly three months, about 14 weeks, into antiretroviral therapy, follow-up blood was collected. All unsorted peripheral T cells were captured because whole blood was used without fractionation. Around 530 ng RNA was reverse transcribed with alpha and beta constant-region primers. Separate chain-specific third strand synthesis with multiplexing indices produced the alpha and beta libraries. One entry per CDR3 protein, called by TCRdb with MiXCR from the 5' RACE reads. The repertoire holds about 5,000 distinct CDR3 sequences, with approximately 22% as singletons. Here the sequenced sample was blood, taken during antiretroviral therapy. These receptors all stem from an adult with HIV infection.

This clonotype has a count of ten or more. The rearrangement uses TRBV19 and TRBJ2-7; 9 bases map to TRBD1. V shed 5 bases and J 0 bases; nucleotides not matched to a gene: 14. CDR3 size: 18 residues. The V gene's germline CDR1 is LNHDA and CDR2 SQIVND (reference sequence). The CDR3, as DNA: TGTGCCAGTAGTCAGGACAGGGGAAGCGGCGGAAACTCCTACGAGCAGTACTTC. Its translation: CASSQDRGSGGNSYEQYF.

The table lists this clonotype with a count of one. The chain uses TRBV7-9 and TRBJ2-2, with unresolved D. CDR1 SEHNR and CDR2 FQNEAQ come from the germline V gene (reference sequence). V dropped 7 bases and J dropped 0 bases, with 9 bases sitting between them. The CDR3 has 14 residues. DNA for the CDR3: TGTGCCAGCACCCAGACGGCGAACACCGGGGAGCTGTTTTTT. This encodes CASTQTANTGELFF.

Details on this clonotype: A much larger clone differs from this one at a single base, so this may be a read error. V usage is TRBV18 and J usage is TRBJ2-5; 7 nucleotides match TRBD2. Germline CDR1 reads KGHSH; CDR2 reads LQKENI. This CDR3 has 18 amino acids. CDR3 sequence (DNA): TGTGCCAGCTCACCGCGGATAGCGGGCGCCCTAACCCAAGAGACCAAGTACTTC. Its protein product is CASSPRIAGALTQETKYF.

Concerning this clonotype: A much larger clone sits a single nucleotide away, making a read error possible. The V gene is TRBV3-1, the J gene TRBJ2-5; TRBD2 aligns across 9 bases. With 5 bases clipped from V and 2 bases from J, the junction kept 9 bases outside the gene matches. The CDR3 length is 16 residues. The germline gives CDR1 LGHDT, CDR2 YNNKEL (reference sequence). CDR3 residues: CASSTTRAGGQETQYF. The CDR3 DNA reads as TGTGCCAGCAGCACGACACGCGCGGGGGGGCAAGAGACCCAGTACTTC.

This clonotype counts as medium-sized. The DNA for the CDR3 is TGTGCCAGCAGTTTATTCCAGGCTACCGGGGAGCTGTTTTTT. Residues: CASSLFQATGELFF. The chain carries TRBV27 and TRBJ2-2; D unresolved. The CDR3 covers 14 residues. Trimming pared 1 base from V and 5 bases from J, leaving 8 bases between. In germline, CDR1 is MNHEY, CDR2 SMNVEV (reference sequence).

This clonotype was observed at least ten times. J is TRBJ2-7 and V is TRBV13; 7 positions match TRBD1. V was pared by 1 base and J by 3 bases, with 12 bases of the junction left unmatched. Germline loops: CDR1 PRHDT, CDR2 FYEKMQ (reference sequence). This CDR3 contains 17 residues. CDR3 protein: CASSLDGKGAKDYEQYF. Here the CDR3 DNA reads TGTGCCAGCAGCTTAGATGGAAAGGGGGCGAAGGACTACGAGCAGTACTTC.

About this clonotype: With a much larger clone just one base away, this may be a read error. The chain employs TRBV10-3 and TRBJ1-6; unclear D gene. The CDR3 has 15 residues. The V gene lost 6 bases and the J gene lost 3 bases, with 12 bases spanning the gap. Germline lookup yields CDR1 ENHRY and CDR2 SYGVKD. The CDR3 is CAISPQSYYNSPLHF. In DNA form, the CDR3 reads TGTGCCATCAGCCCCCAGAGCTACTATAATTCACCCCTCCACTTT.

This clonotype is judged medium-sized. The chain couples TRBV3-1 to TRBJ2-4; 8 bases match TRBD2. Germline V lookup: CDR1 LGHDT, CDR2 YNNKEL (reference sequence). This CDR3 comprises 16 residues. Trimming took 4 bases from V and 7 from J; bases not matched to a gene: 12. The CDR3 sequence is CASSPRGGSGVNIQYF. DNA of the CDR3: TGTGCCAGCAGCCCCAGAGGAGGTAGCGGGGTCAACATTCAGTACTTC.